The clone carrying this T cell receptor beta chain was recorded once. V shed 4 bases and J 0 bases; nucleotides not matched to a gene: 9. The CDR3 extends over 16 amino acids. Germline CDR1 SGHDT, CDR2 YYEEEE. The assay was immunoSEQ multiplex PCR, and TCRdb's table has in-frame clones only and misses some. This sample has 2.5 million or so clones, with more than 80% found just once. This entry comes from a study of shared clonotypes between healthy human individuals. The rearrangement links TRBV5-6 to TRBJ2-7; 8 bases are a match to TRBD1. This clonotype was obtained from a man aged 18 to 29 in good health. The sequenced sample was naive CD4+ T cells sorted from blood. Regarding subset: CD45RA+ positively selected. CDR3 protein: CASSTGPTGVSYEQYF. As DNA, the CDR3 is TGTGCCAGCAGCACTGGTCCGACAGGGGTCTCCTACGAGCAGTACTTC.